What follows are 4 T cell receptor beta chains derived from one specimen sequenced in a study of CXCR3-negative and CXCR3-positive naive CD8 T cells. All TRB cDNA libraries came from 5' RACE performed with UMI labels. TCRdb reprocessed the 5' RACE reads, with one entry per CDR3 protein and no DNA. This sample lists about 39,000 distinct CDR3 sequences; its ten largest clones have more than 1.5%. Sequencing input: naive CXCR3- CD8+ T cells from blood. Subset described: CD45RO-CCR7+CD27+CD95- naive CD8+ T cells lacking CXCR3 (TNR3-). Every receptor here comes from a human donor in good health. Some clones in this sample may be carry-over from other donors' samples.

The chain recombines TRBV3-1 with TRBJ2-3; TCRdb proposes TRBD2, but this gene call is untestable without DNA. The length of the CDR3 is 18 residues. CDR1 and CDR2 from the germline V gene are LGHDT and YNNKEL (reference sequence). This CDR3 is CASSQEVQPREGTDTQYF.

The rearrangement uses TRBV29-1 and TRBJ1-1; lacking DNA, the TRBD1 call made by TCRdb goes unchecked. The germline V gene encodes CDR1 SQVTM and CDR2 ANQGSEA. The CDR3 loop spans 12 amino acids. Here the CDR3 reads CSVEVRAGEAFF.

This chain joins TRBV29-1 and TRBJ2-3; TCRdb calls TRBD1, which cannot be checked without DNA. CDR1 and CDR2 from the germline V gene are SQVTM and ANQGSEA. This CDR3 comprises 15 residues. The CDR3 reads CSVEVSGPRTDTQYF.

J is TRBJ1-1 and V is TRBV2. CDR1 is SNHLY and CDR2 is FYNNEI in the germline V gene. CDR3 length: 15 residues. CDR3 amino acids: CASSGVDGGQTEAFF.